What follows are 26 T cell receptor beta chains derived from one specimen sequenced in a study of cytomegalovirus exposure and HLA in healthy donors. The PCR made use of 60 Vbeta and 13 Jbeta primers. This table comes from immunoSEQ multiplex PCR, and its TCRdb copy is limited to in-frame clones, with some not included. This table has 100,000 to 150,000 clones, 77% appearing once. Sequencing was done on a sample of PBMCs. All receptors come from a woman aged 40 to 50 in good health and CMV-seronegative.

The genes are TRBV7-2 and TRBJ2-5; TRBD2 agrees at 10 bases. The CDR3 spans 18 residues. CDR1 is SGHTA and CDR2 is FQGNSA in the germline V gene. J gave up 1 base and V 1 base, and 9 bases lay outside the gene matches. CDR3 in DNA: TGTGCCAGCAGCTTAGAACTAGCGGGGTCCTTACTCCAAGAGACCCAGTACTTC. This translates into CASSLELAGSLLQETQYF.

The chain combines TRBV5-1 with TRBJ2-1; 11 nucleotides line up with TRBD2. CDR3 size: 20 residues. The trim removed 0 bases at V and 0 bases at J, leaving 11 bases unmatched. CDR1 SGHRS and CDR2 YFSETQ come from the germline V gene. CDR3 loop: CASSLAGLAGGPSSYNEQFF. For the CDR3, the DNA is TGCGCCAGCAGCTTGGCAGGGCTAGCGGGGGGCCCTAGCTCCTACAATGAGCAGTTCTTC.

J is TRBJ2-1 and V is TRBV19; 7 positions match TRBD2. The J segment lost 2 bases and the V segment lost 3 bases, leaving 4 bases of the junction unmatched. From germline, CDR1 is LNHDA and CDR2 SQIVND (reference sequence). CDR3 length equals 15 residues. Written as DNA, the CDR3 is TGTGCCAGTAGTATTGTGGGACTACCCTACAATGAGCAGTTCTTC. This translates into CASSIVGLPYNEQFF.

V and J are TRBV2 and TRBJ2-3; the D is unclear. The CDR3 sequence is 12 residues long. V was cut by 7 bases and J by 4 bases, with 9 bases left in between. CDR1 is SNHLY, CDR2 FYNNEI, per germline. The DNA of the CDR3 is TGTGCCAGCACCCTTGAGGCAGATACGCAGTATTTT. It translates to CASTLEADTQYF. Supplemented by reference TRBV2 and TRBJ2-3, the full variable domain reads EPEVTQTPSHQVTQMGQEVILRCVPISNHLYFYWYRQILGQKVEFLVSFYNNEISEKSEIFDDQFSVERPDGSNFTLKIRSTKLEDSAMYFCASTLEADTQYFGPGTRLTVL.

V gene TRBV30 combines with J gene TRBJ1-6, with 11 bases identical to TRBD1. The germline V gene encodes CDR1 GTSNPN and CDR2 SVGIG (reference sequence). V shed 1 base and J 9 bases; nucleotides not matched to a gene: 5. The CDR3 contains 15 residues. CDR3 bases: TGTGCCTGGAGTGGGACAGGGGGCTCTGGTTCACCCCTCCACTTT. It specifies CAWSGTGGSGSPLHF.

The chain recombines TRBV7-3 with TRBJ1-1; TRBD1 might be the D (5 bases). V lost 5 bases, J lost 1 base, and 11 bases lay in between. CDR3 length: 14 residues. Germline loops: CDR1 SGHTA, CDR2 FQGTGA. CDR3 DNA sequence: TGTGCCAGCAGCCCCAGGGCTTCGAACACTGAAGCTTTCTTT. It yields the protein CASSPRASNTEAFF.

The V and J genes are TRBV11-3 and TRBJ2-7; D possibly corresponds to TRBD1 (6 bases). Looked up from germline, CDR1 is SGHNT and CDR2 is YENEEA. The CDR3 spans 13 residues. The ends were cut back, 5 bases at V and 3 bases at J, with 11 bases in the middle. CDR3 loop: CASSGRDNYEQYF. Written as DNA, the CDR3 is TGTGCCAGCAGCGGCCGGGACAACTACGAGCAGTACTTC. Based on the CDR3 plus reference TRBV11-3 and TRBJ2-7, the full variable domain is EAGVVQSPRYKIIEKKQPVAFWCNPISGHNTLYWYLQNLGQGPELLIRYENEEAVDDSQLPKDRFSAERLKGVDSTLKIQPAELGDSAVYLCASSGRDNYEQYFGPGTRLTVT.

V usage is TRBV6-5 and J usage is TRBJ2-1; weak D call: TRBD2 (6 bases). V gave up 2 bases and J gave up 3 bases, with 8 bases separating them. CDR1 and CDR2 (germline): MNHEY, SVGAGI. The CDR3 spans 14 residues. The CDR3 is CASSYGGDYNEQFF. CDR3 DNA: TGTGCCAGCAGTTACGGCGGGGACTACAATGAGCAGTTCTTC.

The chain couples TRBV11-2 to TRBJ1-1; D gene ambiguous. CDR3 length equals 13 residues. Germline V gene lookup returns CDR1 SGHAT and CDR2 FQNNGV. Trimming pared 1 base from V and 4 bases from J, leaving 7 bases between. This CDR3 reads CASSLGEGTEAFF. CDR3 DNA sequence: TGTGCCAGCAGCTTAGGCGAGGGCACTGAAGCTTTCTTT.

The V gene is TRBV5-1, the J gene TRBJ1-2; TRBD1 aligns across 8 bases. The CDR3 extends over 15 amino acids. The germline V gene has CDR1 SGHRS and CDR2 YFSETQ. V dropped 5 bases and J dropped 4; count of bases not matched to a gene: 10. CDR3 coding DNA: TGCGCCAGCAGGGACAGGGAGGCCCGGGGCTATGGCTACACCTTC. Translation: CASRDREARGYGYTF.

This sequence joins TRBV19 and TRBJ2-7; 7 positions agree with TRBD1. CDR3 size: 17 residues. Germline CDR1 LNHDA, CDR2 SQIVND (reference sequence). J lost 2 bases, V lost 4 bases, and 14 bases had no gene match. CDR3 coding DNA: TGTGCCAGTAGTAATGTGGGGTCTTGGACAGGACCCTACGAGCAGTACTTC. Protein product: CASSNVGSWTGPYEQYF.

This CDR3 reads CASSLGQGAGEQYF. Written as DNA, the CDR3 is TGTGCCAGCAGCTTAGGCCAGGGGGCCGGCGAGCAGTACTTC. V is TRBV7-2 and J is TRBJ2-7; TRBD1 aligns across 8 bases. V was pared by 1 base and J by 6 bases, with 5 bases of the junction left unmatched. Germline CDR1 reads SGHTA; CDR2 reads FQGNSA. The CDR3 consists of 14 residues.

The rearrangement joins TRBV4-2 to TRBJ2-3; weak D call: TRBD1 (5 bases). With 0 bases removed from V and 6 bases from J, the gap between germline ends came to 10 bases. Germline CDR1 is LGHNA and CDR2 is YNFKEQ. The CDR3 contains 14 residues. As DNA, the CDR3 is TGTGCCAGCAGCCAAGATATTGGGGCGGATACGCAGTATTTT. Amino acids: CASSQDIGADTQYF.

The chain combines TRBV11-2 with TRBJ2-7; D unresolved. Germline V CDR1 and CDR2: SGHAT, FQNNGV. The length of the CDR3 is 13 residues. V was cut by 1 base and J by 2 bases, with 6 bases left in between. The chain's CDR3 is CASSLAFPYEQYF. The CDR3 DNA reads TGTGCCAGCAGCTTAGCATTCCCCTACGAGCAGTACTTC.

This sequence joins TRBV7-9 and TRBJ2-1, with 9 bases fitting TRBD1. Germline trimming cut 5 bases from V and 8 bases from J; bases unmatched to any gene: 7. This CDR3 region has 14 residues. Germline-derived CDR1 and CDR2 are SEHNR and FQNEAQ (reference sequence). The CDR3 here is CASSPPQGADEQFF. In nucleotides, the CDR3 is TGTGCCAGCAGCCCGCCACAGGGGGCCGATGAGCAGTTCTTC.

The chain employs TRBV6-5 and TRBJ2-1, with D possibly TRBD2 on 6 matching bases. The CDR3 length is 14 residues. The germline V gene encodes CDR1 MNHEY and CDR2 SVGAGI. The V end was cut by 6 bases, the J end by 5 bases, with 14 bases between. CDR3 bases: TGTGCCAGCAGCAATCCATGGGGGGACAATGAGCAGTTCTTC. This translates into CASSNPWGDNEQFF.

The chain couples TRBV6-5 to TRBJ1-1, with 8 bases identical to TRBD1. The CDR3 length is 15 residues. CDR1 is MNHEY, CDR2 SVGAGI, per germline. V trimming: 0 bases; J trimming: 6 bases; junction bases outside the gene matches: 6. The CDR3 DNA is TGTGCCAGCAGTTACTCGTCTCTGGGACAGGCTGAAGCTTTCTTT. Its protein product is CASSYSSLGQAEAFF.

The V and J genes are TRBV5-1 and TRBJ1-5, with D perhaps TRBD1 (6 bases). Between the trimmed V and J ends, which lost 2 bases and 9 bases, there was a span of 15 bases. Germline assignment: CDR1 SGHRS and CDR2 YFSETQ. CDR3 length: 14 amino acids. CDR3 loop: CASSLQGREGPQHF. DNA for the CDR3: TGCGCCAGCAGCTTACAGGGACGCGAGGGGCCCCAGCATTTT. The full variable domain, in which reference TRBV5-1 and TRBJ1-5 provide the parts outside the CDR3, is KAGVTQTPRYLIKTRGQQVTLSCSPISGHRSVSWYQQTPGQGLQFLFEYFSETQRNKGNFPGRFSGRQFSNSRSEMNVSTLELGDSALYLCASSLQGREGPQHFGDGTRLSIL.

A few counts support this clone. The V call is TRBV19, the J call TRBJ2-6; D is perhaps TRBD1 (6 bases). V shed 7 bases and J shed 0 bases, with 13 bases lying between them. Germline CDR1 LNHDA, CDR2 SQIVND (reference sequence). The CDR3 length is 16 residues. CDR3: CASKTGLYSGANVLTF. In DNA form, the CDR3 reads TGTGCCAGTAAGACAGGTCTTTACTCTGGGGCCAACGTCCTGACTTTC.

This sequence joins TRBV10-2 and TRBJ2-7, with 11 bases lining up with TRBD2. The CDR3 is 15 residues long. Trimming took 6 bases from V and 3 from J; bases not matched to a gene: 7. Germline V gene data show CDR1 as WSHSY and CDR2 as SAAADI. The CDR3 spells CASRAGTSGGYEQYF. The CDR3 nucleotides read TGCGCCAGCAGGGCAGGCACTAGCGGGGGCTACGAGCAGTACTTC.

This clone is a singleton in its sample. The rearrangement links TRBV5-4 to TRBJ1-1; TRBD1 matches at 8 bases. Trimming at V came to 0 bases and at J to 4 bases, leaving 8 bases not matched to a gene. Germline CDR1 SGHNT, CDR2 YYREEE (reference sequence). This CDR3 region has 16 residues. DNA for the CDR3: TGTGCCAGCAGCTTGGGGACAGGGCCCCGGGGCACTGAAGCTTTCTTT. This codes for CASSLGTGPRGTEAFF.

The chain is built from TRBV29-1 and TRBJ2-7; no reliable D call. CDR3 length: 11 residues. Germline V gene lookup returns CDR1 SQVTM and CDR2 ANQGSEA. V lost 4 bases to trimming and J lost 3 bases, with 7 bases between them. CDR3 amino acids: CSVAQNYEQYF. The CDR3 coding sequence is TGCAGCGTTGCCCAGAACTACGAGCAGTACTTC.

The V and J genes are TRBV6-5 and TRBJ1-2; tentatively, D is TRBD1 (5 bases). The CDR3 has 15 amino acids. Trimming pared 5 bases from V and 3 bases from J, leaving 16 bases between. Germline CDR1 and CDR2: MNHEY and SVGAGI. This chain's CDR3 is CASSRGPGRDYGYTF. The CDR3 DNA reads TGTGCCAGCAGTCGGGGTCCAGGGAGGGACTATGGCTACACCTTC.

The chain recombines TRBV28 with TRBJ2-1; 10 bases match TRBD1. J lost 8 bases, V lost 5 bases, and 9 bases had no gene match. The germline CDR1 and CDR2 sequences are MDHEN and SYDVKM. This CDR3 comprises 15 residues. The CDR3 here is CASSTSGTGDYEQFF. CDR3 nucleotide sequence: TGTGCCAGCAGTACCTCCGGGACAGGGGATTATGAGCAGTTCTTC.

V and J are TRBV6-5 and TRBJ1-2, with 7 bases matching TRBD1. Germline V gene sequence: CDR1 MNHEY, CDR2 SVGAGI. CDR3 length: 14 amino acids. V was clipped by 6 bases and J by 4 bases; unmatched bases: 8. The CDR3: CASRYLQGFYGYTF. CDR3 in DNA: TGTGCCAGCAGATACCTACAGGGGTTCTATGGCTACACCTTC.

The V gene is TRBV4-3, the J gene TRBJ1-1; TRBD1 aligns across 11 bases. The CDR3 consists of 18 residues. Per the germline V gene, CDR1 is LGHNA and CDR2 is YSLEER. V lost 0 bases, J lost 10 bases, and 16 bases stayed unmatched. The CDR3 bases are TGCGCCAGCAGCCAAGATCTTTTAGGACAGGGGGCAGGGAGTGGAGCTTTCTTT. It encodes CASSQDLLGQGAGSGAFF.